The rows below give T cell receptor beta chains drawn from one sample of a study of T cell responses to AZD1222 COVID-19 vaccine. Measured with immunoSEQ multiplex PCR; TCRdb has only the in-frame clones, and not every one. The sample lists just over 95,000 clones; about 89% were seen once. The sample in question was peripheral blood, obtained on day 0 of AZD1222 vaccination. These receptors came from an adult in good health. The CDR3 runs from the conserved cysteine through the conserved F or W. The D gene is left open where the match is weak. Not all rows give a size; the values are once, few, many and, for expanded clones, a class.

CDR3aa,CDR3nt,j_gene,v_gene,abundance,d_gene
CASDRGSNQPQHF,TGTGCCAGCGACAGGGGTAGCAATCAGCCCCAGCATTTT,TRBJ1-5,TRBV19,NA,TRBD1
CAWSQGLAGEETQYF,TGTGCCTGGAGTCAAGGACTAGCGGGGGAGGAGACCCAGTACTTC,TRBJ2-5,TRBV30,NA,TRBD2
CASSPPGTLNEKLFF,TGTGCCAGCTCACCGCCCGGGACGTTGAATGAAAAACTGTTTTTT,TRBJ1-4,TRBV18,NA,NA
CASSPGLAGGRETQYF,TGTGCCAGCAGCCCGGGACTAGCGGGGGGGCGTGAGACCCAGTACTTC,TRBJ2-5,TRBV7-6,NA,TRBD2
CASSFNIGETQYF,TGTGCCAGCAGTTTCAACATAGGAGAGACCCAGTACTTC,TRBJ2-5,TRBV27,NA,NA
CASSLESEAFF,TGTGCCAGCAGCCTGGAATCTGAAGCTTTCTTT,TRBJ1-1,TRBV13,NA,NA
CSASVTENYGYTF,TGCAGTGCTAGTGTAACGGAAAACTATGGCTACACCTTC,TRBJ1-2,TRBV20-1,NA,NA
CATSAGKTGQPQHF,TGTGCCACCAGCGCGGGGAAGACGGGCCAGCCCCAGCATTTT,TRBJ1-5,TRBV15,NA,NA
CASSYFGGSYNSPLHF,TGTGCCAGCAGTTACTTCGGGGGCTCCTATAATTCACCCCTCCACTTT,TRBJ1-6,TRBV6-2/TRBV6-3,NA,NA
CASSFTTSVRGGMNTQYF,TGTGCCAGCAGCTTTACCACCTCGGTGCGGGGGGGCATGAATACGCAGTATTTT,TRBJ2-3,TRBV11-2,NA,TRBD2
CASSLAGTGSGYTF,TGCGCCAGCAGCTTGGCCGGGACAGGGAGCGGCTACACCTTC,TRBJ1-2,TRBV5-1,NA,TRBD1
CSTSRAQGGQPQHF,TGCAGTACTAGTAGGGCCCAAGGGGGTCAGCCCCAGCATTTT,TRBJ1-5,TRBV20-1,NA,NA
CASRPGTNTEAFF,TGTGCCAGCAGACCCGGGACAAACACTGAAGCTTTCTTT,TRBJ1-1,TRBV5-4,NA,NA
CASSQTSGGSSTDTQYF,TGCGCCAGCAGCCAGACTAGCGGGGGGTCTAGCACAGATACGCAGTATTTT,TRBJ2-3,TRBV4-3,NA,TRBD2
CASSLTGEGIQYF,TGTGCCAGCAGCTTAACAGGGGAAGGCATTCAGTACTTC,TRBJ2-4,TRBV7-8,NA,TRBD1
CASSQEAVGGTEAFF,TGCGCCAGCAGCCAAGAGGCAGTGGGGGGAACTGAAGCTTTCTTT,TRBJ1-1,TRBV4-1,NA,NA
CASRLFTGGTDTQYF,TGTGCCAGCCGATTATTTACGGGGGGCACAGATACGCAGTATTTT,TRBJ2-3,TRBV7-9,NA,NA
CSATDRTGSTDTQYF,TGCAGTGCTACTGATCGGACAGGCAGCACAGATACGCAGTATTTT,TRBJ2-3,TRBV20-1,NA,TRBD1
CASSPQGQTVDTIYF,TGCGCCAGCAGCCCGCAGGGACAGACCGTAGACACCATATATTTT,TRBJ1-3,TRBV4-1,NA,TRBD1
CASSLRQGASGGYTF,TGTGCCAGCAGCCTCCGACAGGGGGCGTCCGGTGGCTACACCTTC,TRBJ1-2,TRBV9,NA,TRBD1
CASSLDGGTDTQYF,TGTGCCAGCAGCTTAGATGGAGGCACAGATACGCAGTATTTT,TRBJ2-3,TRBV7-7,once,NA
CASSLSGPPMNTEAFF,TGTGCCAGCAGTTTATCGGGCCCGCCGATGAACACTGAAGCTTTCTTT,TRBJ1-1,TRBV27,NA,NA
CAFRDRGYTF,TGTGCCTTCCGGGACAGAGGCTACACCTTC,TRBJ1-2,TRBV10-3,NA,TRBD1
CASSLARGGYTF,TGTGCCAGCAGCTTGGCTAGGGGTGGCTACACCTTC,TRBJ1-2,TRBV5-5,NA,NA
CASRQARGGYTF,TGTGCCAGCAGACAAGCCCGTGGTGGCTACACCTTC,TRBJ1-2,TRBV6-5,once,NA
CAWAGGRINQPQHF,TGTGCCTGGGCTGGAGGACGGATCAATCAGCCCCAGCATTTT,TRBJ1-5,TRBV30,NA,NA
CASSRQGDDGYGYTF,TGTGCCAGCAGCCGTCAGGGAGATGATGGCTATGGCTACACCTTC,TRBJ1-2,TRBV28,NA,NA
CASKSHGYPRTDF,TGTGCCAGCAAATCCCACGGGTATCCCCGAACGGATTTT,TRBJ1-3,TRBV3-1/TRBV3-2,NA,NA
CASSIVASATEAFF,TGTGCCAGTAGTATAGTGGCCTCCGCCACTGAAGCTTTCTTT,TRBJ1-1,TRBV19,NA,NA
CAWSWNFGGSEAFF,TGTGCCTGGAGTTGGAACTTTGGGGGGTCTGAAGCTTTCTTT,TRBJ1-1,TRBV30,NA,NA
CASSRPGASNEKLFF,TGTGCCAGCAGTCGTCCGGGTGCCTCGAATGAAAAACTGTTTTTT,TRBJ1-4,TRBV2,NA,NA
CASSLAGGEVYEQYF,TGCGCCAGCAGCTTGGCCGGGGGCGAAGTCTACGAGCAGTATTTC,TRBJ2-7,TRBV5-1,once,NA
CASSLRVEGAQYF,TGTGCCAGCAGCTTAAGGGTCGAAGGGGCCCAGTACTTC,TRBJ2-5,TRBV11-2,NA,NA
CASSQDIAGFYGYTF,TGTGCCAGCAGCCAAGATATCGCGGGATTTTATGGCTACACCTTC,TRBJ1-2,TRBV3-1/TRBV3-2,NA,NA
CASSSRIGGGETQYF,TGTGCCAGCAGTTCGCGAATCGGAGGGGGAGAGACCCAGTACTTC,TRBJ2-5,TRBV6-6,NA,NA
CASSVLRSGPGELFF,TGTGCCAGCAGCGTACTGAGGAGTGGGCCCGGGGAGCTGTTTTTT,TRBJ2-2,TRBV9,NA,NA
CASSREGLYGQPQHF,TGTGCCAGCAGCCGGGAGGGGCTCTATGGTCAGCCCCAGCATTTT,TRBJ1-5,TRBV5-6,NA,NA
CASSATGGADGYTF,TGTGCCAGCAGCGCCACAGGGGGCGCGGATGGCTACACCTTC,TRBJ1-2,TRBV7-2,NA,TRBD1
CASRTTGGAADTQYF,TGTGCCAGCAGGACTACCGGGGGGGCCGCAGATACGCAGTATTTT,TRBJ2-3,TRBV6-4,NA,TRBD2
CAISIQGMDGGEQYF,TGTGCCATCAGTATACAGGGTATGGACGGGGGGGAGCAGTACTTC,TRBJ2-7,TRBV10-3,NA,NA
CASSLGGTHQPQHF,TGTGCCAGCAGCTTAGGAGGGACCCATCAGCCCCAGCATTTT,TRBJ1-5,TRBV7-8,NA,NA
CATSRGSSGGLETQYF,TGTGCCACCAGCAGAGGTTCTAGCGGGGGTTTGGAGACCCAGTACTTC,TRBJ2-5,TRBV15,NA,TRBD2
CASSQRTPNTEAFF,TGTGCCAGTAGTCAACGGACACCTAACACTGAAGCTTTCTTT,TRBJ1-1,TRBV19,NA,NA
CASRGGRADTQYF,TGTGCCAGCCGGGGGGGCCGCGCAGATACGCAGTATTTT,TRBJ2-3,TRBV9,once,TRBD2
CASSRTAFQPQHF,TGTGCCAGCAGCAGAACAGCCTTTCAGCCCCAGCATTTT,TRBJ1-5,TRBV7-9,NA,NA
CASSELQGWNTEAFF,TGTGCCAGCAGTGAACTTCAGGGTTGGAACACTGAAGCTTTCTTT,TRBJ1-1,TRBV6-1,once,NA
CASSLLGTGELFF,TGCGCCAGCAGCTTGCTGGGCACCGGGGAGCTGTTTTTT,TRBJ2-2,TRBV5-1,NA,NA
CASRDRTRGYTF,TGTGCCAGCAGGGATCGGACACGCGGCTACACCTTC,TRBJ1-2,TRBV6-5,NA,NA
CASSQPGQGFGGYTF,TGTGCCAGCAGCCAACCGGGACAGGGCTTTGGTGGCTACACCTTC,TRBJ1-2,TRBV3-1/TRBV3-2,NA,TRBD1
CASSEGHLNTEAFF,TGTGCCAGCAGCGAGGGCCATCTTAACACTGAAGCTTTCTTT,TRBJ1-1,TRBV9,NA,NA
CASSPTSTGPAYTQYF,TGCGCCAGCAGCCCAACCTCTACAGGTCCAGCTTATACGCAGTATTTT,TRBJ2-3,TRBV5-1,NA,NA
CASSLPDSGANVLTF,TGTGCCAGCAGTTTACCGGACTCTGGGGCCAACGTCCTGACTTTC,TRBJ2-6,TRBV28,NA,NA
CASSLLWALHTEAFF,TGTGCCAGCAGCTTATTGTGGGCCCTGCACACTGAAGCTTTCTTT,TRBJ1-1,TRBV11-3,NA,NA
CASSYESRTDTQYF,TGTGCCAGCAGTTACGAGTCCCGCACAGATACGCAGTATTTT,TRBJ2-3,TRBV27,NA,NA
CATARDTLTEAFF,TGTGCCACCGCGAGGGACACCCTCACTGAAGCTTTCTTT,TRBJ1-1,TRBV10-3,NA,NA
CASSRSADPYLYGYTF,TGTGCCAGCAGCCGGTCAGCAGACCCATACCTCTATGGCTACACCTTC,TRBJ1-2,TRBV11-2,NA,NA
CASSPKTGDGDYGYTF,TGTGCCAGCAGCCCAAAGACAGGGGACGGTGACTATGGCTACACCTTC,TRBJ1-2,TRBV7-9,NA,TRBD1